One sample yielded the 13 T cell receptor beta chains listed below, sequenced in a study of T-cell memory formation after mild COVID-19. A single record per CDR3 protein comes from TCRdb applying MiXCR to the 5' RACE reads. The sample consists of roughly 510,000 distinct CDR3 sequences, around a sixth of them appearing once. The sample taken for sequencing was PBMCs or a T cell subset sorted from them (not recorded which). Source of these receptors: an adult woman who had mild COVID-19 (a few samples of this study predate the infection). Cell type and time point are not known.

There are a few counts of this clonotype. The chain is built from TRBV10-3 and TRBJ2-7, with D tentatively TRBD1 or TRBD2 (6 bases each). Trimming cost V 0 bases and J 0 bases, with 9 bases left between them. CDR1 ENHRY and CDR2 SYGVKD come from the germline V gene. The CDR3 has 15 amino acids. The CDR3 DNA sequence: TGTGCCATCAGTGAGTCGGGGGGCCTCTCCTACGAGCAGTACTTC. Translated, it gives CAISESGGLSYEQYF.

This sequence joins TRBV29-1 and TRBJ2-7; perhaps TRBD2 as D (7 bases). CDR3 length: 14 residues. With 7 bases removed from V and 1 base from J, the gap between germline ends came to 17 bases. Germline assignment: CDR1 SQVTM and CDR2 ANQGSEA. CDR3 nucleotide sequence: TGCAGCGCCCGCCCGGGGGGCCGGTCCTACGAGCAGTACTTC. This encodes CSARPGGRSYEQYF.

This clonotype was observed a few times. This sequence joins TRBV7-6 and TRBJ2-7; 14 positions match TRBD2. The germline V gene has CDR1 SGHVS and CDR2 FNYEAQ. The trim removed 5 bases at V and 5 bases at J, leaving 2 bases unmatched. The CDR3 is 14 amino acids. The CDR3 here is CASSEGLAGDEQYF. CDR3 coding DNA: TGTGCCAGCAGCGAGGGACTAGCGGGGGACGAGCAGTACTTC. Full variable domain (rest looked up from reference TRBV7-6 and TRBJ2-7): GAGVSQSPRYKVTKRGQDVALRCDPISGHVSLYWYRQALGQGPEFLTYFNYEAQQDKSGLPNDRFSAERPEGSISTLTIQRTEQRDSAMYRCASSEGLAGDEQYFGPGTRLTVT.

The sample holds a few counts of this clonotype. J is TRBJ2-3 and V is TRBV6-6; TRBD2 is a possible D gene (5 bases). The CDR3 consists of 15 residues. V lost 7 bases, J lost 0 bases, and 14 bases lay in between. Germline V gene data show CDR1 as MNHNY and CDR2 as SVGAGI (reference sequence). The CDR3 here is CASTQTRVSTDTQYF. CDR3 DNA: TGTGCCAGCACCCAGACGCGGGTAAGCACAGATACGCAGTATTTT.

This clonotype was counted between two and nine times. The J gene is TRBJ2-2, the V gene TRBV19; D might be TRBD1 (6 bases). The length of the CDR3 is 15 residues. V gave up 5 bases and J gave up 5 bases, with 15 bases separating them. Germline V gene lookup returns CDR1 LNHDA and CDR2 SQIVND (reference sequence). This chain's CDR3 is CASSDTGWKTGELFF. CDR3 DNA: TGTGCCAGTAGTGACACAGGGTGGAAAACCGGGGAGCTGTTTTTT.

This clonotype was seen only a few times. The genes are TRBV6-5 and TRBJ1-2; the D is unclear. CDR1 is MNHEY, CDR2 SVGAGI, per germline. CDR3 length equals 13 residues. Trimming stripped 6 bases from V and 4 bases from J, with 12 bases between. This chain's CDR3 is CASRAGPSYGYTF. The CDR3 coding sequence is TGTGCCAGCAGGGCAGGACCCAGCTATGGCTACACCTTC.

J is TRBJ2-1 and V is TRBV27; the D is unclear. Germline CDR1 and CDR2: MNHEY and SMNVEV (reference sequence). V was cut by 6 bases and J by 4 bases, with 13 bases left in between. This CDR3 comprises 14 residues. CDR3 residues: CASRDPPTYNEQFF. The DNA for the CDR3 is TGTGCCAGCAGGGACCCACCGACTTACAATGAGCAGTTCTTC.

The CDR3 DNA is TGTGCCAGCAGCGTAGGGGTGTTGGAGACCCAGTACTTC. Translated, it gives CASSVGVLETQYF. V and J are TRBV9 and TRBJ2-5; no firm D call. There are 13 residues in the CDR3. The germline V gene has CDR1 SGDLS and CDR2 YYNGEE. V lost 0 bases and J 5 bases, leaving 8 bases between the germline ends.

The V call is TRBV18, the J call TRBJ1-2; D is perhaps TRBD1 (5 bases). Germline V lookup: CDR1 KGHSH, CDR2 LQKENI. This CDR3 comprises 16 residues. The germline V and J ends were trimmed by 2 bases and 0 bases, with 13 bases remaining between them. CDR3 amino acids: CASSPWGPDANYGYTF. In DNA form, the CDR3 reads TGTGCCAGCTCACCATGGGGCCCCGACGCTAACTATGGCTACACCTTC. Full variable domain (missing parts from reference TRBV18 and TRBJ1-2): NAGVMQNPRHLVRRRGQEARLRCSPMKGHSHVYWYRQLPEEGLKFMVYLQKENIIDESGMPKERFSAEFPKEGPSILRIQQVVRGDSAAYFCASSPWGPDANYGYTFGSGTRLTVV.

This clonotype was counted only a few times. The genes are TRBV12-3 or TRBV12-4 and TRBJ2-1; D not resolved. V was shortened by 5 bases and J by 6 bases, with 11 bases between the two germline ends. This CDR3 comprises 13 residues. As DNA, the CDR3 is TGTGCCAGCAGTGCCCGTCTCGTCAATGAGCAGTTCTTC. Amino acid sequence: CASSARLVNEQFF.

This clonotype was seen more than once but under ten times. The CDR3 nucleotides are TGTGCCAGCAGCGTAGCCGGACTAGCGGGAGGGTCCTACGAGCAGTACTTC. This sequence encodes CASSVAGLAGGSYEQYF. The chain is built from TRBV9 and TRBJ2-7; the match to TRBD2 covers 15 bases. The germline CDR1 and CDR2 sequences are SGDLS and YYNGEE. The J segment lost 1 base and the V segment lost 0 bases, leaving 2 bases of the junction unmatched. CDR3 length: 17 amino acids.

The chain carries TRBV11-3 and TRBJ2-2; the match to TRBD1 covers 7 bases. V lost 5 bases to trimming and J lost 6 bases; unmatched junction nucleotides: 12. Germline V gives CDR1 SGHNT, CDR2 YENEEA. This CDR3 comprises 16 residues. The CDR3 loop reads CASSNHRGTVAGELFF. The CDR3 DNA reads as TGTGCCAGCAGCAACCACAGGGGTACGGTAGCCGGGGAGCTGTTTTTT.

This clonotype came up a few times. The J gene is TRBJ2-1, the V gene TRBV4-1, with 10 nucleotides matching TRBD2. J lost 5 bases, V lost 5 bases, and 9 bases had no gene match. This CDR3 comprises 16 residues. From germline, CDR1 is MGHRA and CDR2 YSYEKL. This CDR3 is CASSDGGLAINNEQFF. The CDR3 nucleotides read TGCGCCAGCAGCGATGGGGGACTAGCGATAAACAATGAGCAGTTCTTC.